This T cell receptor (beta chain) was sequenced for a study of beta chain features in type 1 diabetes. The CDR3 is made up of 13 amino acids. Germline V lookup: CDR1 SGHRS, CDR2 YFSETQ. V gave up 9 bases and J gave up 1 base, with 11 bases separating them. This clone turned up a few times. Markers CD45RO/CCR7/CD25/CD127/CD95/CD27 served to sort CD4+ naive, central memory, regulatory and stem cell-like memory cells. Sorting produced populations that all topped 98% purity. Reverse transcription of all isolated RNA meant that expressed TCRB transcripts were sequenced. Method: immunoSEQ multiplex PCR; TCRdb's copy keeps in-frame clones and lacks some. There are just over 600,000 clones in the sample; 15% to 19% occur only once, and about 0.097% lies in the top ten.

The sequenced material came from naive CD4+ T cells from blood. The sequence derives from a man aged 18 to 29 in good health. This chain connects TRBV5-1 to TRBJ2-1; D possibly corresponds to TRBD2 (5 bases). The CDR3 DNA reads as TGCGCCACCCGGACTGCTTCCTACAATGAGCAGTTCTTC. It yields the protein CATRTASYNEQFF.